The next 30 T cell receptor beta chains were all read from a single sample in a study of T-cell memory formation after mild COVID-19. TCRdb itself ran the 5' RACE reads through MiXCR, one entry per CDR3 protein. The profile shows 150,000 to 200,000 distinct CDR3 sequences, about a fifth of them singletons. The sample was PBMCs or a T cell subset sorted from them (not recorded which). Receptor source: a man aged 18 to 29 who had mild COVID-19 (a few samples of this study predate the infection). Cell type and time point are not known.

The CDR3 region is CASSRKGILNTEAFF. Written as DNA, the CDR3 is TGTGCCAGCAGTCGTAAAGGGATACTGAACACTGAAGCTTTCTTT. The chain is built from TRBV6-2 or TRBV6-3 and TRBJ1-1; no clear D. In germline, CDR1 is MNHEY, CDR2 SVGEGT. The CDR3 is 15 residues long. V dropped 5 bases and J dropped 0 bases, with 13 bases sitting between them.

This clonotype was counted between two and nine times. This chain uses TRBV5-1 with TRBJ2-5; tentatively, D is TRBD1 (6 bases). The V and J ends lost 0 bases and 4 bases respectively, with 10 bases between them. The germline V gene has CDR1 SGHRS and CDR2 YFSETQ. CDR3 length: 14 residues. The DNA for the CDR3 is TGCGCCAGCAGCTTGGGATCCAGGGGAGAGACCCAGTACTTC. This gives the protein CASSLGSRGETQYF.

The chain joins TRBV7-9 to TRBJ1-2; 7 nucleotides align to TRBD1. This CDR3 has 12 amino acids. Germline V gives CDR1 SEHNR, CDR2 FQNEAQ (reference sequence). The trim removed 8 bases at V and 11 bases at J, leaving 11 bases unmatched. Written as DNA, the CDR3 is TGTGCCAGCGGCAAGGGGGCGCGGGGGTACACCTTC. Translated: CASGKGARGYTF.

The gene calls are TRBV7-2 and TRBJ1-3; D possibly corresponds to TRBD1 (5 bases). The CDR3 extends over 15 amino acids. CDR1 and CDR2 from the germline V gene are SGHTA and FQGNSA. The ends were cut back, 3 bases at V and 6 bases at J, with 15 bases in the middle. CDR3 protein: CASSFDRGEQNTIYF. In DNA form, the CDR3 reads TGTGCCAGCAGCTTCGACCGAGGGGAGCAAAACACCATATATTTT.

This clonotype occurred a few times. The V call is TRBV30, the J call TRBJ2-2; 9 nucleotides align to TRBD2. The V gene end was trimmed by 7 bases and the J gene end by 3 bases; junction bases not matched to a gene: 9. From germline, CDR1 is GTSNPN and CDR2 SVGIG (reference sequence). The CDR3 has 15 residues. CDR3 in amino acids: CALTRGGAHTGELFF. As DNA, the CDR3 is TGTGCCTTGACACGCGGGGGGGCCCACACCGGGGAGCTGTTTTTT.

The genes are TRBV5-1 and TRBJ2-1; no clear D. V was cut by 0 bases and J by 0 bases, with 16 bases left in between. CDR1 and CDR2 (germline): SGHRS, YFSETQ. CDR3 length: 18 amino acids. The chain's CDR3 is CASSLVGATTVSYNEQFF. DNA for the CDR3: TGCGCCAGCAGCTTGGTAGGAGCCACCACCGTCTCCTACAATGAGCAGTTCTTC.

This clonotype was counted ten times or more. This chain joins TRBV5-1 and TRBJ1-1; TRBD1 aligns across 7 bases. This CDR3 spans 14 amino acids. Trimming cost V 0 bases and J 6 bases; bases outside gene matches: 5. In germline, CDR1 is SGHRS, CDR2 YFSETQ. In nucleotides, the CDR3 is TGCGCCAGCAGCTTGGAGGGGGCGGCGGCTGAAGCTTTCTTT. Amino acids: CASSLEGAAAEAFF.

This sequence joins TRBV20-1 and TRBJ1-3; D gene unclear. This CDR3 spans 12 amino acids. The germline V gene has CDR1 DFQATT and CDR2 SNEGSKA (reference sequence). The germline V and J ends were trimmed by 6 bases and 0 bases, with 6 bases remaining between them. CDR3 DNA sequence: TGCAGTGCCACACCCTCTGGAAACACCATATATTTT. This gives the protein CSATPSGNTIYF.

Only a few counts were recorded for this clonotype. The V gene is TRBV10-3, the J gene TRBJ1-5; maybe TRBD1 (5 bases). The CDR3 has 14 amino acids. The V end was cut by 4 bases, the J end by 5 bases, with 12 bases between. The germline V gene has CDR1 ENHRY and CDR2 SYGVKD. In DNA form, the CDR3 reads TGTGCCATCAGTGCCCAGGGATTCCATCAGCCCCAGCATTTT. Its protein is CAISAQGFHQPQHF.

The CDR3 region is CASSQRTGAYEQYF. CDR3 bases: TGTGCCAGCAGCCAACGGACAGGCGCCTACGAGCAGTACTTC. This rearrangement joins TRBV6-6 to TRBJ2-7; 7 bases fit TRBD1. The V and J ends lost 6 bases and 2 bases, in that order; junction bases with no gene match: 7. This CDR3 has 14 amino acids. Germline CDR1 is MNHNY and CDR2 is SVGAGI (reference sequence).

In DNA form, the CDR3 reads TGTGCCAGCTGCCCCGCCCCAGCGGGGCAGCTGTTTTTT. This gives the protein CASCPAPAGQLFF. This chain links TRBV28 with TRBJ2-2; 7 nucleotides align to TRBD2. This CDR3 spans 13 amino acids. V dropped 8 bases and J dropped 12; count of bases not matched to a gene: 12. Germline CDR1 is MDHEN and CDR2 is SYDVKM.

The J gene is TRBJ2-1, the V gene TRBV11-2; a possible D gene is TRBD2 (6 bases). The V end lost 4 bases, the J end lost 3 bases, and 28 bases lay between the germline ends. Germline V gives CDR1 SGHAT, CDR2 FQNNGV. The CDR3 covers 20 residues. The CDR3 protein is CASSSPLGGKSSALYNEQFF. The DNA for the CDR3 is TGTGCCAGCAGCTCCCCCCTCGGGGGAAAGTCGTCGGCCCTCTACAATGAGCAGTTCTTC.

The rearrangement uses TRBV7-3 and TRBJ2-3; either TRBD1 or TRBD2 may fit D (5 bases each). Germline assignment: CDR1 SGHTA and CDR2 FQGTGA. This CDR3 spans 14 amino acids. V dropped 5 bases and J dropped 2 bases, with 11 bases sitting between them. CDR3 loop: CASSTTGLTDTQYF. As DNA, the CDR3 is TGTGCCAGCAGCACAACGGGGCTCACAGATACGCAGTATTTT.

A few counts support this clonotype. This sequence joins TRBV28 and TRBJ2-5, with 11 bases aligning to TRBD1. V lost 7 bases and J lost 1; bases outside the gene matches: 8. The V gene's germline CDR1 is MDHEN and CDR2 SYDVKM. This CDR3 comprises 16 residues. The CDR3 DNA follows: TGTGCCAGCACCGGACAGGGGGCCCCCTTCCAAGAGACCCAGTACTTC. Encoded protein: CASTGQGAPFQETQYF.

CDR3 sequence reads: CATSRDPRTAEGDTGELFF. As DNA, the CDR3 is TGTGCCACCAGCAGAGATCCCCGGACAGCCGAGGGGGACACCGGGGAGCTGTTTTTT. The chain recombines TRBV15 with TRBJ2-2; tentatively, D is TRBD1 (6 bases). This CDR3 is built from 19 residues. V shed 0 bases and J shed 3 bases, with 20 bases lying between them. CDR1 and CDR2 from the germline V gene are LNHNV and YYDKDF (reference sequence).

This chain links TRBV5-1 with TRBJ1-1; D is perhaps TRBD1 (5 bases). The CDR3 extends over 16 amino acids. V lost 2 bases, J lost 0 bases, and 14 bases lay in between. The germline CDR1 and CDR2 sequences are SGHRS and YFSETQ. The CDR3 sequence: CASSLISSGMNTEAFF. In DNA form, the CDR3 reads TGCGCCAGCAGCTTAATAAGTTCAGGGATGAACACTGAAGCTTTCTTT.

This clonotype was recorded a few times. The chain has TRBV6-5 and TRBJ1-5, with no clear D. The CDR3 contains 15 residues. The ends were cut back, 4 bases at V and 3 bases at J, with 13 bases in the middle. The germline gives CDR1 MNHEY, CDR2 SVGAGI. The CDR3 here is CASSSLGDNNQPQHF. The CDR3 DNA is TGTGCCAGCAGTTCCCTCGGGGATAACAATCAGCCCCAGCATTTT.

The chain links TRBV6-1 to TRBJ2-2; D might be TRBD2 (7 bases). The V end was cut by 6 bases, the J end by 4 bases, with 18 bases between. Germline lookup yields CDR1 MNHNS and CDR2 SASEGT. The CDR3 is 16 amino acids. DNA of the CDR3: TGTGCCAGCAGCAAGGAGGGGGGGGTGAGCACCGGGGAGCTGTTTTTT. Its protein product is CASSKEGGVSTGELFF.

This chain connects TRBV18 to TRBJ1-1; D remains unclear. This CDR3 has 12 residues. V was cut by 3 bases and J by 1 base, with 3 bases left in between. CDR1 and CDR2 (germline): KGHSH, LQKENI. As DNA, the CDR3 is TGTGCCAGCTCACCCCCGAACACTGAAGCTTTCTTT. It encodes CASSPPNTEAFF.

This clonotype has a single count. The chain couples TRBV6-2 or TRBV6-3 to TRBJ1-5, with D uncertain. Trimming pared 2 bases from V and 4 bases from J, leaving 9 bases between. This CDR3 has 14 residues. Germline CDR1 reads MNHEY; CDR2 reads SVGEGT. The CDR3 region is CASSYISGNQPQHF. As DNA, the CDR3 is TGTGCCAGCAGTTACATTTCGGGGAATCAGCCCCAGCATTTT.

This chain uses TRBV25-1 with TRBJ1-4, with unresolved D. Looked up from germline, CDR1 is MGHDK and CDR2 is SYGVNS. The ends were cut back, 3 bases at V and 1 base at J, with 6 bases in the middle. There are 14 residues in the CDR3. This chain's CDR3 is CASSDSGTNEKLFF. The CDR3 DNA reads as TGTGCCAGCAGTGACTCAGGAACTAATGAAAAACTGTTTTTT.

This clonotype was found once. The chain carries TRBV10-3 and TRBJ2-4; the D gene is possibly TRBD1 (5 bases). V shed 2 bases and J shed 8 bases, with 10 bases lying between them. This CDR3 contains 13 residues. Germline CDR1 is ENHRY and CDR2 is SYGVKD. The CDR3 spells CAISEGAVDIQYF. In nucleotides, the CDR3 is TGTGCCATCAGTGAGGGGGCCGTAGACATTCAGTACTTC.

The J gene is TRBJ2-5, the V gene TRBV24-1, with D unresolved. The V end was cut by 3 bases, the J end by 2 bases, with 6 bases between. This CDR3 is built from 13 residues. In germline, CDR1 is KGHDR, CDR2 SFDVKD. CDR3 protein: CATSDRKQETQYF. In DNA form, the CDR3 reads TGTGCCACCAGTGATCGAAAACAAGAGACCCAGTACTTC.

This clonotype was seen a handful of times. The rearrangement links TRBV12-3 or TRBV12-4 to TRBJ1-1; tentative D call: TRBD1 (5 bases). The CDR3 loop spans 12 amino acids. V lost 5 bases, J lost 11 bases, and 15 bases lay in between. This chain's CDR3 is CASSLNGGVAFF. The CDR3 nucleotides are TGTGCCAGCAGTCTTAATGGGGGTGTTGCTTTCTTT.

This clonotype was detected many times. The chain employs TRBV7-2 and TRBJ2-1, with unresolved D. V lost 1 base, J lost 9 bases, and 4 bases lay in between. This CDR3 comprises 11 residues. Germline lookup yields CDR1 SGHTA and CDR2 FQGNSA. The CDR3 is CASSLVAEQFF. The DNA of the CDR3 is TGTGCCAGCAGCTTAGTCGCTGAGCAGTTCTTC.

A few counts support this clonotype. The genes are TRBV28 and TRBJ1-5, with D possibly TRBD1 on 5 matching bases. Germline CDR1 is MDHEN and CDR2 is SYDVKM. Trimming left V 1 base short and J 1 base short, with 14 bases between. The CDR3 contains 17 residues. In DNA form, the CDR3 reads TGTGCCAGCAGTTTATCCCCCGGGACCTACAGCAATCAGCCCCAGCATTTT. The encoded protein is CASSLSPGTYSNQPQHF.

This clonotype has only a few counts. This sequence joins TRBV7-9 and TRBJ2-7, with D possibly being TRBD1 (6 bases). V lost 5 bases, J lost 5 bases, and 16 bases lay in between. This CDR3 is 14 amino acids long. In germline, CDR1 is SEHNR, CDR2 FQNEAQ (reference sequence). DNA for the CDR3: TGTGCCAGCAGCCCTCGAGGGGGAGCCCACGAGCAGTACTTC. As protein: CASSPRGGAHEQYF.

In this sample, this clonotype turned up many times. The chain recombines TRBV5-1 with TRBJ2-5, with unresolved D. Germline V gene sequence: CDR1 SGHRS, CDR2 YFSETQ. This CDR3 has 12 amino acids. The V and J ends lost 5 bases and 0 bases respectively, with 5 bases between them. The CDR3 sequence: CASSQDQETQYF. CDR3 nucleotides: TGCGCCAGCAGTCAGGACCAAGAGACCCAGTACTTC.

The chain links TRBV20-1 to TRBJ2-5; D is uncertain. CDR1 is DFQATT, CDR2 SNEGSKA, per germline (reference sequence). Trimming shortened V by 1 base and J by 5 bases, and 14 bases separated the two germline ends. The CDR3 consists of 14 residues. CDR3 amino acids: CSARGPAAKETQYF. The CDR3 region has the DNA TGCAGTGCTAGAGGGCCCGCAGCAAAGGAGACCCAGTACTTC.

V and J are TRBV7-2 and TRBJ1-2, with D unclear. Between the trimmed V and J ends, which lost 11 bases and 0 bases, there was a span of 10 bases. The CDR3 covers 12 residues. CDR1 is SGHTA and CDR2 is FQGNSA in the germline V gene. The CDR3 protein is CASVDPNYGYTF. As DNA, the CDR3 is TGTGCCTCGGTGGACCCTAACTATGGCTACACCTTC.